These 19 T cell receptor beta chains share one sample of origin, sequenced in a study of T cells after yellow fever vaccination. TCRdb recomputed calls from the 5' RACE reads with MiXCR, one row per CDR3 protein. Of 600,000 to 750,000 distinct CDR3 sequences listed, about 12% are singletons. Here the sequenced sample was PBMCs, taken on the day of the yellow fever booster vaccination. Receptor source: a young man who received the YFV17D yellow fever vaccine.

The chain links TRBV5-4 to TRBJ1-5, with D perhaps matching TRBD1 (6 bases). In germline, CDR1 is SGHNT, CDR2 YYREEE (reference sequence). The CDR3 runs 14 residues. V was clipped by 3 bases and J by 4 bases, with 11 bases between them. Here the CDR3 reads CASSSDRMNQPQHF. CDR3 coding DNA: TGTGCCAGCAGCTCCGACAGGATGAATCAGCCCCAGCATTTT. Filled out from reference TRBV5-4 and TRBJ1-5, the complete variable domain reads ETGVTQSPTHLIKTRGQQVTLRCSSQSGHNTVSWYQQALGQGPQFIFQYYREEENGRGNFPPRFSGLQFPNYSSELNVNALELDDSALYLCASSSDRMNQPQHFGDGTRLSIL.

This clonotype showed up just a few times. This chain joins TRBV10-3 and TRBJ2-1; TRBD1 might be the D (6 bases). The V gene's germline CDR1 is ENHRY and CDR2 SYGVKD. Deletions cut 6 bases from V and 10 bases from J, with 16 bases between. The CDR3 runs to 13 residues. For the CDR3, the DNA is TGTGCCATCAGGGAACGGGACAAGGTCGAGCAGTTCTTC. Translation gives CAIRERDKVEQFF.

V gene TRBV29-1 combines with J gene TRBJ1-1, with 9 bases that match TRBD1. CDR3 length: 15 amino acids. V was clipped by 4 bases and J by 5 bases; unmatched bases: 11. Per germline, CDR1 SQVTM and CDR2 ANQGSEA. The CDR3 nucleotides are TGCAGCGTTGTAGGGTGGCACAGGGGGCGTACTGAAGCTTTCTTT. Protein product: CSVVGWHRGRTEAFF. The complete variable domain, with remaining parts taken from reference TRBV29-1 and TRBJ1-1, reads SAVISQKPSRDICQRGTSLTIQCQVDSQVTMMFWYRQQPGQSLTLIATANQGSEATYESGFVIDKFPISRPNLTFSTLTVSNMSPEDSSIYLCSVVGWHRGRTEAFFGQGTRLTVV.

The chain is built from TRBV20-1 and TRBJ2-7, with TRBD1 matching 7 bases. The CDR3 is made up of 15 amino acids. The germline CDR1 and CDR2 sequences are DFQATT and SNEGSKA (reference sequence). With V trimmed by 6 bases and J by 0 bases, 11 bases remained unmatched. The CDR3 nucleotides are TGCAGTGCCTCACCCCGGGACAGCTACTCCTACGAGCAGTACTTC. Amino acid sequence: CSASPRDSYSYEQYF.

This clonotype turned up a few times. The chain combines TRBV6-2 or TRBV6-3 with TRBJ2-2, with D tentatively TRBD2 (5 bases). Between the trimmed V and J ends, which lost 6 bases and 5 bases, there was a span of 10 bases. The germline gives CDR1 MNHEY, CDR2 SVGEGT. This CDR3 spans 13 amino acids. CDR3: CASSQSGTGELFF. The DNA for the CDR3 is TGTGCCAGCAGCCAGTCGGGGACCGGGGAGCTGTTTTTT.

The chain has TRBV9 and TRBJ2-7; D is possibly TRBD2 (6 bases). With 7 bases removed from V and 2 bases from J, the gap between germline ends came to 19 bases. CDR3 length equals 15 residues. Per germline, CDR1 SGDLS and CDR2 YYNGEE. The CDR3 loop reads CASSLSAGRTYEQYF. CDR3 in DNA: TGTGCCAGCTCCCTATCGGCGGGAAGGACCTACGAGCAGTACTTC.

This clonotype was seen a handful of times. The chain is built from TRBV10-2 and TRBJ2-1; 13 nucleotides agree with TRBD2. Germline-derived CDR1 and CDR2 are WSHSY and SAAADI. Trimming at V came to 7 bases and at J to 9 bases, leaving 9 bases not matched to a gene. This CDR3 has 15 amino acids. CDR3 protein: CASKRGLAGMAEQFF. The CDR3 coding sequence is TGCGCCAGCAAACGGGGACTAGCGGGAATGGCTGAGCAGTTCTTC.

This clonotype turned up a few times. This sequence joins TRBV20-1 and TRBJ1-5; TRBD1 agrees at 7 bases. Germline V gene lookup returns CDR1 DFQATT and CDR2 SNEGSKA (reference sequence). The CDR3 consists of 15 residues. Trimming at V came to 3 bases and at J to 4 bases, leaving 9 bases not matched to a gene. CDR3 coding DNA: TGCAGTGCTAGTCCGACAGGGTCAACTAATCAGCCCCAGCATTTT. It yields the protein CSASPTGSTNQPQHF.

This chain connects TRBV18 to TRBJ2-2, with 11 nucleotides matching TRBD2. This CDR3 spans 15 amino acids. The germline CDR1 and CDR2 sequences are KGHSH and LQKENI. J gave up 4 bases and V 5 bases, and 3 bases lay outside the gene matches. The CDR3: CASSSGLAGTGELFF. The CDR3 coding sequence is TGTGCCAGCTCATCAGGACTAGCGGGCACCGGGGAGCTGTTTTTT.

A few counts support this clonotype. The chain uses TRBV7-6 and TRBJ2-1; 7 bases line up with TRBD2. Trimming cost V 4 bases and J 0 bases; bases outside gene matches: 6. The CDR3 is made up of 16 amino acids. The germline gives CDR1 SGHVS, CDR2 FNYEAQ. The CDR3 DNA sequence: TGTGCCAGCAGCTCCAACCGGGGGGACTCCTACAATGAGCAGTTCTTC. Translation: CASSSNRGDSYNEQFF.

The genes are TRBV5-1 and TRBJ1-1, with D perhaps matching TRBD1 (5 bases). The CDR3 extends over 14 amino acids. Deletions cut 7 bases from V and 1 base from J, with 14 bases between. From germline, CDR1 is SGHRS and CDR2 YFSETQ. The CDR3: CASRPGLTNTEAFF. The CDR3 nucleotides read TGCGCCAGCCGACCGGGACTCACGAACACTGAAGCTTTCTTT.

This clonotype was counted between two and nine times. The V call is TRBV19, the J call TRBJ2-6, with 8 bases aligning to TRBD1. This CDR3 contains 16 residues. The V gene's germline CDR1 is LNHDA and CDR2 SQIVND (reference sequence). The V gene end was trimmed by 6 bases and the J gene end by 1 base; junction bases not matched to a gene: 5. The CDR3 here is CASRTDRGSGANVLTF. The CDR3 region has the DNA TGTGCCAGTAGAACTGACAGGGGATCTGGGGCCAACGTCCTGACTTTC.

There are a few counts of this clonotype. The genes are TRBV4-3 and TRBJ2-1; D remains ambiguous. V dropped 0 bases and J dropped 7 bases, with 10 bases sitting between them. Germline lookup yields CDR1 LGHNA and CDR2 YSLEER. The CDR3 has 14 residues. Here the CDR3 reads CASSQDLSTNEQFF. CDR3 DNA: TGCGCCAGCAGCCAAGACCTTAGCACAAATGAGCAGTTCTTC.

The V call is TRBV7-2, the J call TRBJ2-7; the match to TRBD1 covers 7 bases. This CDR3 contains 15 residues. Unmatched junction bases numbered 9, after V lost 4 bases and J lost 3 bases. Germline V CDR1 and CDR2: SGHTA, FQGNSA. The chain's CDR3 is CASSSRNRQGYEQYF. In nucleotides, the CDR3 is TGTGCCAGCAGCTCCCGAAATCGACAGGGCTACGAGCAGTACTTC.

The gene calls are TRBV6-2 or TRBV6-3 and TRBJ2-7, with D perhaps matching TRBD1 (6 bases). This CDR3 comprises 12 residues. Trimming left V 7 bases short and J 5 bases short, with 12 bases between. Germline V gene sequence: CDR1 MNHEY, CDR2 SVGEGT. The CDR3 reads CASTAGVDEQYF. For the CDR3, the DNA is TGTGCCAGCACCGCAGGGGTGGACGAGCAGTACTTC.

Only a few counts were recorded for this clonotype. In DNA, the CDR3 is TGTGCCAGCAGCCGGGACAGGGAGTATTCACCCCTCCACTTT. It codes for CASSRDREYSPLHF. The rearrangement links TRBV5-4 to TRBJ1-6; 9 bases agree with TRBD1. After removal of 4 bases from V and 8 bases from J, the junction contained 4 bases not matched to a gene. The CDR3 sequence is 14 residues long. CDR1 is SGHNT and CDR2 is YYREEE in the germline V gene (reference sequence).

This rearrangement joins TRBV28 to TRBJ2-1; TRBD2 agrees at 7 bases. Per germline, CDR1 MDHEN and CDR2 SYDVKM. The CDR3 sequence is 21 residues long. With V trimmed by 5 bases and J by 0 bases, 22 bases remained unmatched. The CDR3 nucleotides are TGTGCCAGCAGTCCCCCCGCGGGAGTAGCGGGTCCCGGGGGCTCCTACAATGAGCAGTTCTTC. This codes for CASSPPAGVAGPGGSYNEQFF.

This clonotype was detected a few times. The chain links TRBV7-3 to TRBJ1-3; D remains unclear. Germline V gene lookup returns CDR1 SGHTA and CDR2 FQGTGA. There are 13 residues in the CDR3. The germline V and J ends were trimmed by 5 bases and 2 bases, with 7 bases remaining between them. This chain's CDR3 is CASSPDPGNTIYF. CDR3 sequence (DNA): TGTGCCAGCAGCCCGGACCCTGGAAACACCATATATTTT.

This clonotype was counted a few times. The chain employs TRBV10-3 and TRBJ1-2, with D hard to call. CDR3 length equals 12 residues. The V and J ends lost 0 bases and 8 bases respectively, with 7 bases between them. The germline V gene encodes CDR1 ENHRY and CDR2 SYGVKD. CDR3 nucleotides: TGTGCCATCAGTGAGTCGAGGAGCGGCTACACCTTC. Amino acid sequence: CAISESRSGYTF.